This T cell receptor (beta chain) was sequenced in a study of cytomegalovirus exposure and HLA in healthy donors. Whole-study context: The Caucasian-associated ancestry cluster contained about 80% of the roughly 370 genotyped donors. Study-level points and caveats: Among donors in an Asian-associated ancestry cluster, a later analysis reportedly found fewer N-insertions than the roughly 680-donor mean. Across donors, presence/absence analyses took sequencing depth to be roughly uniform.

Donors likely had unrecorded immune exposures despite being nominally healthy when sampled. The PCR had 60 Vbeta and 13 Jbeta primers. Some clones are missing from TCRdb's copy, which holds only in-frame ones; the method was immunoSEQ multiplex PCR. Reported are about 210,000 clones; the ten largest clones contain about 0.9%. As for this clone: Antigen unknown.

The sequencing input was PBMCs. The receptor comes from a woman in her 30s in good health and CMV-seropositive.

The CDR3 loop reads CASSLGSGDGANVLTF. The CDR3, as DNA: TGTGCCAGCAGCTTGGGTTCCGGGGATGGGGCCAACGTCCTGACTTTC. The gene calls are TRBV5-8 and TRBJ2-6; tentatively, D is TRBD2 (5 bases). Between the trimmed V and J ends, which lost 0 bases and 3 bases, there was a span of 10 bases. In germline, CDR1 is SGHTS, CDR2 YDEGEE. The length of the CDR3 is 16 residues.